The next 10 T cell receptor beta chains were all read from a single sample in a study of blood T cell repertoires in COVID-19. Some clones are missing from TCRdb's copy, which holds only in-frame ones; the method was immunoSEQ multiplex PCR. The table shows about 260,000 clones, with 80% to 85% occurring only once. Sequences were obtained from peripheral blood. The receptors come from a middle-aged woman who had recovered from COVID-19.

CDR3 sequence: CASSTSEPGLNSPLHF. CDR3 coding DNA: TGCGCCAGCAGCACCTCTGAACCAGGGTTAAATTCACCCCTCCACTTT. The chain is built from TRBV5-1 and TRBJ1-6; D is possibly TRBD1 (5 bases). V lost 4 bases to trimming and J lost 7 bases, with 18 bases between them. CDR3 length: 16 amino acids. From germline, CDR1 is SGHRS and CDR2 YFSETQ.

A few counts support this clone. The V and J genes are TRBV7-2 and TRBJ2-6; a possible D gene is TRBD1 (6 bases). The germline V and J ends were trimmed by 2 bases and 1 base, with 12 bases remaining between them. CDR3 length: 17 residues. Germline V lookup: CDR1 SGHTA, CDR2 FQGNSA. This chain's CDR3 is CASSLTGTLSGANVLTF. The CDR3 DNA is TGTGCCAGCAGCTTAACCGGGACACTTTCTGGGGCCAACGTCCTGACTTTC.

This chain links TRBV5-1 with TRBJ2-3; no definite D call. Between the trimmed V and J ends, which lost 0 bases and 6 bases, there was a span of 11 bases. From germline, CDR1 is SGHRS and CDR2 YFSETQ. The length of the CDR3 is 14 residues. The CDR3: CASSLEQRYDTQYF. CDR3 nucleotides: TGCGCCAGCAGCTTGGAACAGAGATACGATACGCAGTATTTT.

This chain joins TRBV29-1 and TRBJ2-2, with 7 bases fitting TRBD1. The CDR3 spans 13 residues. The V segment lost 4 bases and the J segment 3 bases; nucleotides outside the gene matches: 2. Germline CDR1 is SQVTM and CDR2 is ANQGSEA. DNA of the CDR3: TGCAGCGTTGGGGGGACAGACACCGGGGAGCTGTTTTTT. This translates into CSVGGTDTGELFF.

The V and J genes are TRBV5-1 and TRBJ2-5, with D maybe TRBD1 (6 bases). With 3 bases removed from V and 4 bases from J, the gap between germline ends came to 16 bases. The V gene's germline CDR1 is SGHRS and CDR2 YFSETQ. The CDR3 runs to 15 residues. The CDR3 nucleotides read TGCGCCAGCAGCTCGGGACAAAGAGAGGGAGAGACCCAGTACTTC. Its translation is CASSSGQREGETQYF.

For this clone: Other DNA sequences in the sample encode the same CDR3. The V call is TRBV6-5, the J call TRBJ1-1; D gene uncertain. This CDR3 is 13 amino acids long. Germline loops: CDR1 MNHEY, CDR2 SVGAGI. V lost 2 bases, J lost 1 base, and 5 bases lay in between. The CDR3 is CASSYRGNTEAFF. CDR3 bases: TGTGCCAGCAGTTACCGGGGGAACACTGAAGCTTTCTTT.

The chain combines TRBV24-1 with TRBJ2-5; 12 nucleotides agree with TRBD2. Germline CDR1 KGHDR, CDR2 SFDVKD. J was trimmed by 1 base and V by 6 bases; bases with no gene match: 5. The CDR3 loop spans 16 amino acids. The CDR3 reads CATSLAGGPSQETQYF. The CDR3, as DNA: TGTGCCACCAGTCTAGCGGGGGGGCCGAGCCAAGAGACCCAGTACTTC.

The J gene is TRBJ2-7, the V gene TRBV3-1 (or the pseudogene TRBV3-2); weak D call: TRBD2 (7 bases). This CDR3 has 11 amino acids. Germline CDR1 is LGHDT and CDR2 is YNNKEL (reference sequence). Between the trimmed V and J ends, which lost 8 bases and 4 bases, there was a span of 9 bases. CDR3: CASGGAYEQYF. Here the CDR3 DNA reads TGTGCCAGCGGGGGGGCTTACGAGCAGTACTTC.

The chain couples TRBV27 to TRBJ1-2; 7 positions match TRBD1. The germline V gene encodes CDR1 MNHEY and CDR2 SMNVEV (reference sequence). The V and J ends lost 4 bases and 4 bases, in that order; junction bases with no gene match: 6. The CDR3 runs to 14 residues. The DNA of the CDR3 is TGTGCCAGCAGTTCAGGACAGGCGGGCTATGGCTACACCTTC. Amino acids: CASSSGQAGYGYTF.

This clone was detected only a few times. The genes are TRBV7-2 and TRBJ1-6; TRBD1 matches 8 bases. The V gene end was trimmed by 5 bases and the J gene end by 12 bases; junction bases not matched to a gene: 9. Germline-derived CDR1 and CDR2 are SGHTA and FQGNSA. The length of the CDR3 is 14 residues. The CDR3 spells CASSPRTGSGPLHF. Here the CDR3 DNA reads TGTGCCAGCAGCCCTCGGACAGGGTCAGGACCCCTCCACTTT.